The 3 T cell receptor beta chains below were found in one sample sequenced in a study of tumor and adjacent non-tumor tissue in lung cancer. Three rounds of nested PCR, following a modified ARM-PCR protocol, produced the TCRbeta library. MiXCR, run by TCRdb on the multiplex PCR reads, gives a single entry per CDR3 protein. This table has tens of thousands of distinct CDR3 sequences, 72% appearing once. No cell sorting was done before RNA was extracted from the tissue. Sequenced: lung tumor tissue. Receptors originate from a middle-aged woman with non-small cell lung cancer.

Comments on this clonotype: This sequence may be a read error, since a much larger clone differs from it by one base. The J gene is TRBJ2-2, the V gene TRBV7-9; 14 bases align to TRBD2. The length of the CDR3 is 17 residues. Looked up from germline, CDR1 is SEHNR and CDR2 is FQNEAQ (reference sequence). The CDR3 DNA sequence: TGTGCCAGCAGCTCCAGACTAGCGGGAGGGGACACCTGGGAGCTGTTTTTT. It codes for CASSSRLAGGDTWELFF.

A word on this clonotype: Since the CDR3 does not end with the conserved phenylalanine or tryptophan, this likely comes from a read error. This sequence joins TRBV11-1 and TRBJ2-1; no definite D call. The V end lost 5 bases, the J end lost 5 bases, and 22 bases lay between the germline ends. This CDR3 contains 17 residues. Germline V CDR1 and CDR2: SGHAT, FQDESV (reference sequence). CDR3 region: CASSLRVPPAGDNEQFL. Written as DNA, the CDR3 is TGTGCCAGCAGCCTAAGAGTCCCGCCGGCAGGAGACAATGAGCAGTTCTTA.

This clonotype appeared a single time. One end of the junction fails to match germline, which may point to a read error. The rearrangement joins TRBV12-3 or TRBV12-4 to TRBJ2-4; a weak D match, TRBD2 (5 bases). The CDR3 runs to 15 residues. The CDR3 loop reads CASSLASNRKNIQYF. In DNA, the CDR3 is TGTGCTAGCAGTTTAGCGTCTAACCGAAAAAACATTCAGTACTTC.